These T cell receptor beta chains were read from a single sample in a study of cytomegalovirus exposure and HLA in healthy donors. Assay used: immunoSEQ multiplex PCR; TCRdb lists only in-frame clones, some missing. The repertoire holds more than 75,000 clones, with 70% to 85% as singletons. Material for sequencing was PBMCs. The receptors were gathered from a man aged 35 to 55 in good health and CMV-seropositive. Both conserved end residues are part of each CDR3. D genes are given only for firm matches.

J gene,CDR3 length,D gene,V gene,CDR3 DNA,CDR3 protein
TRBJ2-7,14,-,TRBV7-5,TGTGTCAGAAGCTCCCGGACATTCGGCTACGAGCAGTACTTC,CVRSSRTFGYEQYF
TRBJ2-7,14,-,TRBV19,TGTGCCAGTACCATGCCGTCCTATTCCTACGAGCAGTACTTC,CASTMPSYSYEQYF
TRBJ2-7,15,TRBD1,TRBV7-2,TGTGCCAGCAGCACCGGGACAGGGGCATCCTACGAGCAGTACTTC,CASSTGTGASYEQYF
TRBJ1-1,16,-,TRBV7-8,TGTGCCAGCAGCTTAGATGGGAACCTTGAAGAGCGGGGAGCTTTCTTT,CASSLDGNLEERGAFF
TRBJ2-7,14,-,TRBV5-1,TGCGCCAGCAGCCAAACAGGTACTCCCTACGAGCAGTACTTC,CASSQTGTPYEQYF
TRBJ1-5,13,-,TRBV5-4,TGTGCCAGCAGCTTTCAGGGCAATCAGCCCCAGCATTTT,CASSFQGNQPQHF
TRBJ2-1,14,-,TRBV6-4,TGTGCCAGCAGTGAACTCGCGCTACACAATGAGCAGTTCTTC,CASSELALHNEQFF
TRBJ2-1,15,-,TRBV30,TGTGCCTGGACGGCAGGGGCCAGCTCCTACAATGAGCAGTTCTTC,CAWTAGASSYNEQFF
TRBJ1-4,15,-,TRBV4-2,TGTGCCAGCACCGAGACGGGGGCAACTAATGAAAAACTGTTTTTT,CASTETGATNEKLFF
TRBJ2-3,18,TRBD2,TRBV5-1,TGCGCCAGCAGCACAGGTTCTCTAGCGGGAGGCAGGGCAGATACGCAGTATTTT,CASSTGSLAGGRADTQYF
TRBJ2-7,14,-,TRBV5-1,TGCGCCAGCAGCGACCAGGGGATCTCCTACGAGCAGTACTTC,CASSDQGISYEQYF
TRBJ1-1,13,-,TRBV4-3,TGCGCCAGCAGCCAAGGAGTGAACACTGAAGCTTTCTTT,CASSQGVNTEAFF
TRBJ2-2,15,TRBD2,TRBV6-1,TGTGCCAGCAGTGAATCGTTAGCGGGGGCCGGGGAGCTGTTTTTT,CASSESLAGAGELFF
TRBJ2-7,13,-,TRBV15,TGTGCCACCAGCAGAGAGGATAAAACGGGGCAGTACTTC,CATSREDKTGQYF
TRBJ1-4,14,-,TRBV30,TGTGCCTGGACCCGAGGAGGGGACGTAGACAAACTGTTTTTT,CAWTRGGDVDKLFF
TRBJ2-2,13,-,TRBV9,TGTGCCAGCAGCCCCCAGTCCACCGGGGAGCTGTTTTTT,CASSPQSTGELFF